Listed here are 10 T cell receptor beta chains from one sample, sequenced in a study of cytomegalovirus exposure and HLA in healthy donors. PCR primers comprised 60 Vbeta and 13 Jbeta primers. The method was immunoSEQ multiplex PCR; TCRdb's version includes in-frame clones alone and lacks a portion of them. The sample contains about 98,000 clones, around 80% of which appear only once. Sequencing was carried out using PBMCs. The receptors originated from a man aged 35 to 55 in good health and CMV-seronegative.

J is TRBJ2-3 and V is TRBV15, with D perhaps TRBD2 (7 bases). The CDR3 contains 19 residues. Trimming cost V 0 bases and J 4 bases, with 23 bases left between them. CDR1 and CDR2 from the germline V gene are LNHNV and YYDKDF (reference sequence). CDR3 region: CATSRESLGGAILADTQYF. The CDR3, as DNA: TGTGCCACCAGCAGAGAGAGCTTGGGGGGGGCGATCCTCGCAGATACGCAGTATTTT. Supplemented by reference TRBV15 and TRBJ2-3, the full variable domain reads DAMVIQNPRYQVTQFGKPVTLSCSQTLNHNVMYWYQQKSSQAPKLLFHYYDKDFNNEADTPDNFQSRRPNTSFCFLDIRSPGLGDTAMYLCATSRESLGGAILADTQYFGPGTRLTVL.

V and J are TRBV4-3 and TRBJ2-7; 8 bases are shared with TRBD1. Losses at the gene ends were 0 bases for V and 3 bases for J; bases not matched to a gene: 4. Germline-derived CDR1 and CDR2 are LGHNA and YSLEER. This CDR3 contains 15 residues. This chain's CDR3 is CASSQEAGGFYEQYF. In nucleotides, the CDR3 is TGCGCCAGCAGCCAAGAAGCAGGGGGCTTCTACGAGCAGTACTTC.

Only one count was recorded for this clone. The chain links TRBV7-3 to TRBJ1-5; D gene ambiguous. Trimming stripped 4 bases from V and 7 bases from J, with 17 bases between. This CDR3 contains 15 residues. CDR1 is SGHTA and CDR2 is FQGTGA in the germline V gene. The CDR3 spells CASSSTEEGWQPQHF. The CDR3 bases are TGTGCCAGCAGCTCAACGGAGGAGGGTTGGCAGCCCCAGCATTTT.

The gene calls are TRBV6-4 and TRBJ1-5; the D gene is possibly TRBD1 (6 bases). CDR1 is MRHNA, CDR2 SNTAGT, per germline. CDR3 length: 15 amino acids. Trimming took off 6 bases at V and 0 bases at J, with 12 bases between the two ends. CDR3 sequence (DNA): TGTGCCAGCAGGGAGACAGGAATTAGCAATCAGCCCCAGCATTTT. Translated, it gives CASRETGISNQPQHF.

This chain joins TRBV5-8 and TRBJ2-1, with 9 bases aligning to TRBD1. In germline, CDR1 is SGHTS, CDR2 YDEGEE. After removal of 2 bases from V and 7 bases from J, the junction contained 10 bases not matched to a gene. The CDR3 totals 16 residues. The CDR3 spells CASSFSGTGSFNEQFF. The CDR3 DNA reads TGTGCCAGCAGCTTTTCCGGGACAGGGTCGTTTAATGAGCAGTTCTTC.

The chain joins TRBV27 to TRBJ2-3; a weak D match, TRBD1 (7 bases). CDR3 length: 15 amino acids. Trimming pared 6 bases from V and 0 bases from J, leaving 13 bases between. Per the germline V gene, CDR1 is MNHEY and CDR2 is SMNVEV (reference sequence). CDR3 sequence (DNA): TGTGCCAGCAGGGCGGGACAGCTTAGCACAGATACGCAGTATTTT. Amino acids: CASRAGQLSTDTQYF.

Only a few counts were recorded for this clone. Here the CDR3 reads CASSPGTGGPYEQYF. In DNA form, the CDR3 reads TGCGCCAGCAGCCCCGGGACAGGGGGACCCTACGAGCAGTACTTC. The rearrangement joins TRBV5-1 to TRBJ2-7; TRBD1 matches 11 bases. This CDR3 region has 15 residues. The V gene end was trimmed by 4 bases and the J gene end by 2 bases; junction bases not matched to a gene: 5. Per germline, CDR1 SGHRS and CDR2 YFSETQ.

This clone has just one count. The J gene is TRBJ2-7, the V gene TRBV6-5, with 8 positions matching TRBD2. The V gene end was trimmed by 3 bases and the J gene end by 2 bases; junction bases not matched to a gene: 6. The CDR3 runs to 15 residues. The germline CDR1 and CDR2 sequences are MNHEY and SVGAGI. The CDR3 sequence is CASSYRGGQTYEQYF. The CDR3 nucleotides read TGTGCCAGCAGTTATCGCGGGGGGCAGACCTACGAGCAGTACTTC.

The rearrangement joins TRBV29-1 to TRBJ1-1, with 7 bases aligning to TRBD1. With V trimmed by 3 bases and J by 1 base, 5 bases remained unmatched. The CDR3 has 14 amino acids. Germline V gene lookup returns CDR1 SQVTM and CDR2 ANQGSEA. As DNA, the CDR3 is TGCAGCGTTGACTCAGGGACAGCGAACACTGAAGCTTTCTTT. Protein: CSVDSGTANTEAFF. Supplemented by reference TRBV29-1 and TRBJ1-1, the full variable domain reads SAVISQKPSRDICQRGTSLTIQCQVDSQVTMMFWYRQQPGQSLTLIATANQGSEATYESGFVIDKFPISRPNLTFSTLTVSNMSPEDSSIYLCSVDSGTANTEAFFGQGTRLTVV.

V and J are TRBV4-3 and TRBJ2-2; 7 bases align to TRBD1. The CDR3 is made up of 16 amino acids. Per germline, CDR1 LGHNA and CDR2 YSLEER. V lost 0 bases, J lost 3 bases, and 4 bases stayed unmatched. This CDR3 is CASSQDRDRYTGELFF. The CDR3 DNA follows: TGCGCCAGCAGCCAAGATAGGGACAGATACACCGGGGAGCTGTTTTTT.